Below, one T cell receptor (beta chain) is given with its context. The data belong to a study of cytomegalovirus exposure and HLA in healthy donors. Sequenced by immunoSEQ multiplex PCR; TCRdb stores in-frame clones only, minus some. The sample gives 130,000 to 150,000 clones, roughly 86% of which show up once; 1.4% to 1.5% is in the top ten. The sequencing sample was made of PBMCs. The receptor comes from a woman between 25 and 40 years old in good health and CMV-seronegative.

CDR3 in amino acids: CASSEFGQPSSYEQYF. CDR3 nucleotides: TGCGCCAGCAGCGAATTCGGACAGCCAAGCTCCTACGAGCAGTACTTC. This chain connects TRBV5-1 to TRBJ2-7; D possibly corresponds to TRBD1 (6 bases). Germline lookup yields CDR1 SGHRS and CDR2 YFSETQ. The CDR3 has 16 residues. V gave up 4 bases and J gave up 0 bases, with 17 bases separating them.